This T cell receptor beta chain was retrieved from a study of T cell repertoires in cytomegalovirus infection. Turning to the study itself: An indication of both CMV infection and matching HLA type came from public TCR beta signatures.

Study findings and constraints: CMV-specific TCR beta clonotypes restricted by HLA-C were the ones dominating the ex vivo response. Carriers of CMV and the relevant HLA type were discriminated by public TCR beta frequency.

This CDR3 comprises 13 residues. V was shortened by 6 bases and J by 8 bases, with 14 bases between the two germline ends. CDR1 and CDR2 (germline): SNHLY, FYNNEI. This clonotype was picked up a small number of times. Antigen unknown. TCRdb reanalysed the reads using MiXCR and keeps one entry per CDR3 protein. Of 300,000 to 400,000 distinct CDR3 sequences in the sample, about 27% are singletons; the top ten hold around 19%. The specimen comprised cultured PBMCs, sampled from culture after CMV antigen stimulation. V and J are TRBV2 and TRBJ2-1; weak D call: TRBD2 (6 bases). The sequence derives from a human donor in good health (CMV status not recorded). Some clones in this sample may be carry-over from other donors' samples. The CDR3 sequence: CASSLLWGDEQFF. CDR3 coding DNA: TGTGCCAGCAGCCTCCTTTGGGGGGATGAGCAGTTCTTC.